This T cell receptor beta chain was identified in a study of CD8 T cells in ankylosing spondylitis. TCRdb reprocessed the 5' RACE reads with MiXCR, giving one entry per CDR3 protein. This sample has roughly 150,000 distinct CDR3 sequences, with 30% to 35% found just once. Points from the study as a whole: The study looked at matched synovial fluid samples from ankylosing spondylitis patients. Disease-linked clones were reported to be significantly enriched there.

The sample holds a few counts of this clonotype. Its target is unknown. V was pared by 5 bases and J by 2 bases, with 4 bases of the junction left unmatched. The CDR3 extends over 14 amino acids. This receptor was taken from a male donor with ankylosing spondylitis. Sequenced material: synovial fluid, either unsorted or a sorted T cell fraction (not recorded which). The V call is TRBV12-3 or TRBV12-4, the J call TRBJ2-3; 7 bases are a match to TRBD1. CDR3 nucleotides: TGTGCCAGCAGTGTGGACAGGTACACAGATACGCAGTATTTT. Amino acid sequence: CASSVDRYTDTQYF.